A selection of T cell receptor beta chains follows, all from one sample in a study of human T cells and chemical hapten exposure. TCRdb passed the RACE reads through MiXCR, listing each CDR3 protein once. The table records around 42,000 distinct CDR3 sequences, 9.5% to 10% of them present only once. Sequenced material: whole blood, taken in connection with sensitization to the hapten diphenylcyclopropenone (DPC). The receptors here all came from a woman in her thirties with alopecia areata. Some clones in this sample may be carry-over from other donors' samples. CDR3s include the opening cysteine and the closing phenylalanine or tryptophan. The D gene is left open where the match is weak. Size is stated for part of the rows, as once, few or many counts, or as a class when the clone is expanded.

>TRBJ2-3|TRBV28|15|TRBD2|few
CASSLPSGHTDTQYF
TGTGCCAGCAGTTTGCCTAGCGGCCACACAGATACGCAGTATTTT
>TRBJ2-2|TRBV4-3|17|TRBD2|.
CASSQLTSGGGAGELFF
TGCGCCAGCAGCCAGCTGACTAGCGGGGGGGGAGCCGGGGAGCTGTTTTTT
>TRBJ1-6|TRBV20-1|15|.|.
CSARDHLGRDSPLHF
TGCAGTGCTAGAGATCACCTCGGAAGGGATTCACCCCTCCACTTT
>TRBJ1-1|TRBV4-3|15|.|many
CASSQDPTMNTEAFF
TGCGCCAGCAGCCAGGATCCTACCATGAACACTGAAGCTTTCTTT
>TRBJ2-7|TRBV4-2|15|.|.
CASSQGGGPSYEQYF
TGTGCCAGCAGCCAAGGCGGGGGCCCCTCCTACGAGCAGTACTTC
>TRBJ2-3|TRBV6-2/TRBV6-3|16|TRBD1|few
CASSYRDRVVTDTQYF
TGTGCCAGCAGTTACCGGGACAGGGTAGTTACAGATACGCAGTATTTT
>TRBJ2-3|TRBV7-9|15|TRBD2|.
CASSFTSGVIDTQYF
TGTGCCAGCAGCTTTACTAGCGGGGTAATAGATACGCAGTATTTT
>TRBJ1-2|TRBV12-3/TRBV12-4|12|TRBD1|few
CASRTGGYGYTF
TGTGCCAGCAGGACAGGGGGCTATGGCTACACCTTC
>TRBJ1-6|TRBV7-8|15|TRBD1|few
CASSLGQGHNSPLHF
TGTGCCAGCAGCTTAGGACAGGGGCATAATTCACCCCTCCACTTT
>TRBJ2-7|TRBV21-1|17|.|few
CASSLPEDRLVTYEQYF
TGTGCCAGCAGCCTTCCCGAGGACAGGTTGGTTACCTACGAGCAGTACTTC
>TRBJ2-5|TRBV5-1|12|.|many
CASSFASETQYF
TGCGCCAGCAGCTTTGCTAGCGAGACCCAGTACTTC
>TRBJ2-7|TRBV5-1|18|TRBD2|.
CASSSRLAGGTSSYEQYF
TGCGCCAGCAGCTCCCGACTAGCGGGGGGCACAAGCTCCTACGAGCAGTACTTC
>TRBJ1-6|TRBV4-3|16|.|many
CASSQDIGEYNSPLHF
TGCGCCAGCAGCCAAGACATCGGGGAATATAATTCACCCCTCCACTTT
>TRBJ2-1|TRBV7-9|11|.|few
CAGGDYNEQFF
TGTGCCGGCGGGGACTACAATGAGCAGTTCTTC
>TRBJ1-6|TRBV12-3/TRBV12-4|16|.|many
CASSLDPRQRNSPLHF
TGTGCCAGCAGTTTAGACCCCAGACAGCGTAATTCACCCCTCCACTTT
>TRBJ2-7|TRBV7-2|14|.|many
CASSLAQGGSEQYF
TGTGCCAGCAGCTTAGCTCAGGGGGGTTCCGAGCAGTACTTC
>TRBJ2-3|TRBV28|15|TRBD1|few
CASSFRTGHKDTQYF
TGTGCCAGCAGTTTTAGGACAGGGCATAAAGATACGCAGTATTTT
>TRBJ2-7|TRBV15|14|.|many
CATSRELGDYEQYF
TGTGCCACCAGCAGAGAATTAGGGGACTACGAGCAGTACTTC
>TRBJ2-7|TRBV5-1|12|.|many
CASSLGTDEQYF
TGCGCCAGCAGCTTGGGAACGGACGAGCAGTACTTC
>TRBJ2-5|TRBV30|14|TRBD1|few
CAWSAGTVGETQYF
TGTGCCTGGAGTGCGGGGACAGTAGGAGAGACCCAGTACTTC
>TRBJ2-3|TRBV7-2|15|TRBD2|many
CASSLSSGFTDTQYF
TGTGCCAGCAGCTTAAGTAGCGGGTTCACAGATACGCAGTATTTT
>TRBJ2-7|TRBV28|15|.|.
CASSRRTDTTYEQYF
TGTGCCAGCAGTCGGAGGACCGACACAACCTACGAGCAGTACTTC
>TRBJ1-2|TRBV27|16|.|few
CASSPTLYRLDGGYTF
TGTGCCAGCAGTCCCACCCTTTACAGGCTGGATGGAGGCTACACCTTC
>TRBJ2-1|TRBV3-1|14|TRBD1|many
CASGQGEAYNEQFF
TGTGCCAGCGGACAGGGAGAGGCCTACAATGAGCAGTTCTTC
>TRBJ1-2|TRBV2|15|.|.
CASSVGSGNNYGYTF
TGTGCCAGCAGTGTAGGGTCAGGGAATAACTATGGCTACACCTTC
>TRBJ2-3|TRBV4-1|14|.|.
CASSQVPPADTQYF
TGCGCCAGCAGCCAAGTGCCTCCCGCAGATACGCAGTATTTT
>TRBJ2-7|TRBV5-8|13|.|.
CASSRTVSYEQYF
TGTGCCAGCAGCCGGACGGTCTCCTACGAGCAGTACTTC
>TRBJ2-3|TRBV6-2/TRBV6-3|14|.|.
CASSDPGRPDTQYF
TGTGCCAGCAGTGACCCGGGGAGGCCAGATACGCAGTATTTT
>TRBJ2-5|TRBV20-1|15|TRBD2|.
CSARQGTSIEETQYF
TGCAGTGCTAGACAAGGGACTAGCATTGAAGAGACCCAGTACTTC
>TRBJ2-2|TRBV29-1|15|TRBD1|few
CSVRLGQSNTGELFF
TGCAGCGTTCGCTTGGGACAGTCGAACACCGGGGAGCTGTTTTTT
>TRBJ2-7|TRBV12-3/TRBV12-4|13|.|many
CASSPGFADEQYF
TGTGCCAGCAGCCCAGGATTCGCCGACGAGCAGTACTTC
>TRBJ2-5|TRBV24-1|15|TRBD2|once
CATSAGGGREKTQYF
TGTGCCACCAGCGCGGGCGGGGGGCGCGAAAAGACCCAGTACTTC
>TRBJ1-1|TRBV28|14|.|many
CASSTLQGGTEAFF
TGTGCCAGCAGTACCTTACAGGGCGGCACTGAAGCTTTCTTT
>TRBJ1-2|TRBV6-2/TRBV6-3|15|TRBD1|many
CASTMEQGGVYGYTF
TGTGCCAGCACCATGGAACAGGGGGGAGTTTATGGCTACACCTTC
>TRBJ2-3|TRBV6-6|16|.|.
CASSSTGPRNGDTQYF
TGTGCCAGCAGTTCTACCGGGCCAAGAAATGGGGATACGCAGTATTTT
>TRBJ2-7|TRBV10-3|16|.|few
CAISEPAGPLGYEQYF
TGTGCCATCAGTGAACCCGCCGGACCTCTAGGGTACGAGCAGTACTTC
>TRBJ1-2|TRBV6-2/TRBV6-3|17|TRBD1|few
CASSSLLPGQGDYGYTF
TGTGCCAGCAGTTCCCTACTACCGGGACAGGGGGACTATGGCTACACCTTC
>TRBJ2-5|TRBV7-2|14|TRBD1|.
CASSSLDRAETQYF
TGTGCCAGCAGCTCTTTGGACAGGGCGGAGACCCAGTACTTC
>TRBJ2-3|TRBV5-4|15|.|.
CASSPNGRATDTQYF
TGTGCCAGCAGCCCCAACGGGCGCGCCACAGATACGCAGTATTTT
>TRBJ2-3|TRBV9|16|TRBD2|.
CASSVAGGLATDTQYF
TGTGCCAGCAGCGTAGCTGGGGGACTAGCCACAGATACGCAGTATTTT
>TRBJ2-1|TRBV6-6|14|.|few
CASSRLALNDEQFF
TGTGCCAGCAGCCGACTGGCCCTGAACGATGAGCAGTTCTTC
>TRBJ1-3|TRBV7-2|16|.|.
CASSFIWEFSGNTIYF
TGTGCCAGCAGCTTCATTTGGGAGTTCTCTGGAAACACCATATATTTT
>TRBJ1-5|TRBV19|16|.|many
CASSMVAGISNQPQHF
TGTGCCAGTAGTATGGTCGCCGGGATTAGCAATCAGCCCCAGCATTTT
>TRBJ1-2|TRBV5-4|14|.|many
CASSFTGTDYGYTF
TGTGCCAGCAGCTTCACCGGGACGGACTATGGCTACACCTTC
>TRBJ1-5|TRBV28|15|TRBD1|.
CASVGGTGGAQPQHF
TGTGCCAGCGTTGGGGGGACAGGGGGTGCTCAGCCCCAGCATTTT